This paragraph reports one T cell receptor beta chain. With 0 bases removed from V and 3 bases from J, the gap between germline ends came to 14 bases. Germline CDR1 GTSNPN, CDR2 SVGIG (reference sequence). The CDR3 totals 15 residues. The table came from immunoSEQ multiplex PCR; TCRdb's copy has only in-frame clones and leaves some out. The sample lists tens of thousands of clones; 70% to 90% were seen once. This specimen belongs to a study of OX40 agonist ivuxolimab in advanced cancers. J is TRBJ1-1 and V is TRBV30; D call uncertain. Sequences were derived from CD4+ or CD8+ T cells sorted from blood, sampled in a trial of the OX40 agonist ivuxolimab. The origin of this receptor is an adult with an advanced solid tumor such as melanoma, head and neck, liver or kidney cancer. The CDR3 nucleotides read TGTGCCTGGAGTGTCTTAGGGAAAAAGGACACTGAAGCTTTCTTT. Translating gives CAWSVLGKKDTEAFF.